This T cell receptor beta chain was sequenced during a study of control samples from healthy donors and cancer patients. The CDR3 has 13 residues. Germline assignment: CDR1 SGHRS and CDR2 YFSETQ. The V end lost 3 bases, the J end lost 4 bases, and 8 bases lay between the germline ends. Only a few counts were recorded for this clone. Data came from immunoSEQ multiplex PCR; TCRdb stores just in-frame clones and leaves some out. The sample consists of 150,000 to 200,000 clones, approximately 92% of them appearing once. The J gene is TRBJ1-5, the V gene TRBV5-1, with a weak D call TRBD1 (5 bases). The receptor's source is a man aged 18 to 35 in good health. The sequenced sample consisted of blood. This CDR3 is CASSWGVNQPQHF. CDR3 sequence (DNA): TGCGCCAGCAGCTGGGGGGTAAATCAGCCCCAGCATTTT. Full variable domain (outside the CDR3, taken from reference TRBV5-1 and TRBJ1-5): KAGVTQTPRYLIKTRGQQVTLSCSPISGHRSVSWYQQTPGQGLQFLFEYFSETQRNKGNFPGRFSGRQFSNSRSEMNVSTLELGDSALYLCASSWGVNQPQHFGDGTRLSIL.